This T cell receptor (beta chain) was sequenced in a study of control samples from healthy donors and cancer patients. Some clones are missing from TCRdb's copy, which holds only in-frame ones; the method was immunoSEQ multiplex PCR. The sample includes 120,000 or so clones, roughly 84% seen only once; the top ten take around 1.8%. With 6 bases removed from V and 2 bases from J, the gap between germline ends came to 13 bases. CDR1 LNHDA and CDR2 SQIVND come from the germline V gene (reference sequence). The CDR3 is 14 amino acids. The origin of this receptor is a man between 18 and 35 years old in good health. The chain combines TRBV19 with TRBJ1-2; D perhaps matches TRBD1 (5 bases). The sequenced sample was blood. CDR3 nucleotide sequence: TGTGCCAGTAGGATCACAGGTTCGAACTATGGCTACACCTTC. It specifies CASRITGSNYGYTF.